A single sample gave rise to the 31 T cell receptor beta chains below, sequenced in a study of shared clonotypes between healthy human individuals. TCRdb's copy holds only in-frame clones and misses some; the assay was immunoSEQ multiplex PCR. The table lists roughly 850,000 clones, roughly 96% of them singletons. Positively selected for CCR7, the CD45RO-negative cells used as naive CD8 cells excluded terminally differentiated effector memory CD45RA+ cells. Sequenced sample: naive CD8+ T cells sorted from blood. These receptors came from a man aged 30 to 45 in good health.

The CDR3 DNA is TGCGCCAGCAGCTTGCGGCAGGGTGGGGAATTGTATGAGCAGTACTTC. Translating it yields CASSLRQGGELYEQYF. The V and J genes are TRBV5-1 and TRBJ2-7; TRBD1 is a possible D gene (5 bases). Looked up from germline, CDR1 is SGHRS and CDR2 is YFSETQ. The CDR3 length is 16 residues. Trimming left V 1 base short and J 7 bases short, with 21 bases between. Combining the CDR3 with reference TRBV5-1 and TRBJ2-7 gives the whole variable domain KAGVTQTPRYLIKTRGQQVTLSCSPISGHRSVSWYQQTPGQGLQFLFEYFSETQRNKGNFPGRFSGRQFSNSRSEMNVSTLELGDSALYLCASSLRQGGELYEQYFGPGTRLTVT.

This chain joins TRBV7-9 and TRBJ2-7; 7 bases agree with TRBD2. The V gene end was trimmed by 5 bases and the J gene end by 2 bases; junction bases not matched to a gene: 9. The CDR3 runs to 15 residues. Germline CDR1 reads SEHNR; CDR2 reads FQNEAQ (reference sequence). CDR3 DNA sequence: TGTGCCAGCAGCCCCCCTAGCGGAGGTACCTACGAGCAGTACTTC. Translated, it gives CASSPPSGGTYEQYF.

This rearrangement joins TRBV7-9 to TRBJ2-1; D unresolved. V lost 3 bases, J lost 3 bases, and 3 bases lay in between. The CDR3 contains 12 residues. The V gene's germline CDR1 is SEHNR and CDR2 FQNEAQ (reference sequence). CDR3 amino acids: CASSFLYNEQFF. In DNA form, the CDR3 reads TGTGCCAGCAGCTTCCTCTACAATGAGCAGTTCTTC.

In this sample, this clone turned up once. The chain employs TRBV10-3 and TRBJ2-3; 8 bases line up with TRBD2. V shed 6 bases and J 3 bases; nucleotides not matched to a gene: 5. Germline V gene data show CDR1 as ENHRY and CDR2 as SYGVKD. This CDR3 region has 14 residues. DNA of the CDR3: TGTGCCATCAGACCGGGACTAGTGACAGATACGCAGTATTTT. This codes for CAIRPGLVTDTQYF.

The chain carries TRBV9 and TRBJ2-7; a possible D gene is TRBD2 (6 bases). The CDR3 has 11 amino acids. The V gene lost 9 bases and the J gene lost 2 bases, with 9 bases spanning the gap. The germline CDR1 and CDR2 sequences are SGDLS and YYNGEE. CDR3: CATGGPYEQYF. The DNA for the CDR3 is TGTGCCACCGGGGGTCCCTACGAGCAGTACTTC. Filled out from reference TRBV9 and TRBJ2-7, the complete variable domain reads DSGVTQTPKHLITATGQRVTLRCSPRSGDLSVYWYQQSLDQGLQFLIQYYNGEERAKGNILERFSAQQFPDLHSELNLSSLELGDSALYFCATGGPYEQYFGPGTRLTVT.

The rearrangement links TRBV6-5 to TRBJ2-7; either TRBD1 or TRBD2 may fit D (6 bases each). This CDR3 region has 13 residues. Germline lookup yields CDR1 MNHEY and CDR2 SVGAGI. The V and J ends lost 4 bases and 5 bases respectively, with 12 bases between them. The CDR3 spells CASSLRDTHEQYF. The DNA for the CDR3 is TGTGCCAGCAGTTTGCGGGACACCCACGAGCAGTACTTC.

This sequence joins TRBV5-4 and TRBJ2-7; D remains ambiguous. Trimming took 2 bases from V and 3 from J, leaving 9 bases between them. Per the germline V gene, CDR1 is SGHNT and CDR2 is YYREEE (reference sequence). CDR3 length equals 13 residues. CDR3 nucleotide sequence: TGTGCCAGCAGCTTTGGTTACGGCTACGAGCAGTACTTC. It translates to CASSFGYGYEQYF.

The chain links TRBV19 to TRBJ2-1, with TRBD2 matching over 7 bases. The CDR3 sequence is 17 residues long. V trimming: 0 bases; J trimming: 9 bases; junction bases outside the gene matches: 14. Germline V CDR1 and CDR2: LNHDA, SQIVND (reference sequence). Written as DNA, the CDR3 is TGTGCCAGTAGTATAGATGGGGCGGGAGCCCTGTGGGGTGAGCAGTTCTTC. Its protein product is CASSIDGAGALWGEQFF. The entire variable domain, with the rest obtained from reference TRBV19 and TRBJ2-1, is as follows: DGGITQSPKYLFRKEGQNVTLSCEQNLNHDAMYWYRQDPGQGLRLIYYSQIVNDFQKGDIAEGYSVSREKKESFPLTVTSAQKNPTAFYLCASSIDGAGALWGEQFFGPGTRLTVL.

CDR3 bases: TGCGCCAGCAGCTTGGAGGTGAGGGGAGAGACTGAAGCTTTCTTT. It encodes CASSLEVRGETEAFF. The rearrangement uses TRBV5-1 and TRBJ1-1; D may be TRBD1 (5 bases). The germline V and J ends were trimmed by 0 bases and 5 bases, with 14 bases remaining between them. Germline CDR1 and CDR2: SGHRS and YFSETQ. CDR3 length: 15 residues.

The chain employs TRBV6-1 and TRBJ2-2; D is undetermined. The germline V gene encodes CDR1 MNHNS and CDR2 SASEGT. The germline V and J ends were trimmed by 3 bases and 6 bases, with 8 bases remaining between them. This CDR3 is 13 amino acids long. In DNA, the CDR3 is TGTGCCAGCAGTGATTTGACGGCCGGGGAGCTGTTTTTT. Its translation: CASSDLTAGELFF.

CDR3 coding DNA: TGTGCCAGCAGCTTCAACCCCGTTATAACTAGCGGGACCTACAATGAGCAGTTCTTC. Its translation: CASSFNPVITSGTYNEQFF. The chain carries TRBV11-2 and TRBJ2-1; 10 bases agree with TRBD2. V shed 3 bases, J shed 2 bases, and the junction held 13 bases outside the gene matches. Germline CDR1 SGHAT, CDR2 FQNNGV. The CDR3 contains 19 residues.

The DNA for the CDR3 is TGTGCCAGCAGTGTAGGGGCCGGGGAGCTGTTTTTT. Amino acids: CASSVGAGELFF. This chain joins TRBV2 and TRBJ2-2; tentatively, D is TRBD1 (5 bases). Looked up from germline, CDR1 is SNHLY and CDR2 is FYNNEI. This CDR3 spans 12 amino acids. V gave up 4 bases and J gave up 6 bases, with 6 bases separating them. The entire variable domain, with the rest obtained from reference TRBV2 and TRBJ2-2, is as follows: EPEVTQTPSHQVTQMGQEVILRCVPISNHLYFYWYRQILGQKVEFLVSFYNNEISEKSEIFDDQFSVERPDGSNFTLKIRSTKLEDSAMYFCASSVGAGELFFGEGSRLTVL.

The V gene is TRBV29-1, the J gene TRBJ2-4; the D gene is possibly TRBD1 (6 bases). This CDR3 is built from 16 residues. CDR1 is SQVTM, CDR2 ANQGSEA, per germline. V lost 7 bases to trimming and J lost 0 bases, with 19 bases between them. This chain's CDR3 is CSAFITGLLAKNIQYF. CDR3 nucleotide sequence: TGCAGCGCTTTTATAACAGGGCTGCTAGCCAAAAACATTCAGTACTTC.

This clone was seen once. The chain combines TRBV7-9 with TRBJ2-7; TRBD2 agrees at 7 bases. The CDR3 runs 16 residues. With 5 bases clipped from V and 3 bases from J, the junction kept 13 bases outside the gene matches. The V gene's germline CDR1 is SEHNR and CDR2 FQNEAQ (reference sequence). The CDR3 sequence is CASSGPRGIWVYEQYF. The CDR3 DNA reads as TGTGCCAGCAGCGGTCCGCGGGGGATTTGGGTCTACGAGCAGTACTTC.

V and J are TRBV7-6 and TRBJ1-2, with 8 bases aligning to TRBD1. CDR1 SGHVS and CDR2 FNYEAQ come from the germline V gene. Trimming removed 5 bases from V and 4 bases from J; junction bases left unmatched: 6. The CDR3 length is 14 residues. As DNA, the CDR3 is TGTGCCAGCAGCCCCGGGACAGGAACCTATGGCTACACCTTC. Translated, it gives CASSPGTGTYGYTF. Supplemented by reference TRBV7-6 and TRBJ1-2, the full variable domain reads GAGVSQSPRYKVTKRGQDVALRCDPISGHVSLYWYRQALGQGPEFLTYFNYEAQQDKSGLPNDRFSAERPEGSISTLTIQRTEQRDSAMYRCASSPGTGTYGYTFGSGTRLTVV.

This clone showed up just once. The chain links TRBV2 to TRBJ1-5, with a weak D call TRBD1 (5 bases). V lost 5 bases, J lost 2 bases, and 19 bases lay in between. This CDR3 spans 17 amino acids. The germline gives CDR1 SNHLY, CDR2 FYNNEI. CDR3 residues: CASSTTEHKYRNQPQHF. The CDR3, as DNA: TGTGCCAGCAGTACGACAGAACACAAATACCGCAATCAGCCCCAGCATTTT.

The CDR3, as DNA: TGTGCCAGCAGTGAAGAGCTGCGCGGGCTCTACAATGAGCAGTTCTTC. Its translation is CASSEELRGLYNEQFF. The chain has TRBV2 and TRBJ2-1, with D perhaps TRBD2 (5 bases). The CDR3 extends over 16 amino acids. Germline CDR1 is SNHLY and CDR2 is FYNNEI. Trimming cost V 1 base and J 3 bases, with 13 bases left between them.

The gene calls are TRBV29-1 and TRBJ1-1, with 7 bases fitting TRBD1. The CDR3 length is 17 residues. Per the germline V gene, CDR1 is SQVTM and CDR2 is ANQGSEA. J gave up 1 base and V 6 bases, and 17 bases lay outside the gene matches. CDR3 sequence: CSVVGQLRGVGNTEAFF. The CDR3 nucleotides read TGCAGCGTCGTGGGACAGCTAAGAGGTGTAGGGAACACTGAAGCTTTCTTT.

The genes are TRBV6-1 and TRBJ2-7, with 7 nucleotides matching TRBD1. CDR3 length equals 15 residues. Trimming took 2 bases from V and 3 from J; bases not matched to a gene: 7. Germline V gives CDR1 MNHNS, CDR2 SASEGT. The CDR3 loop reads CASSEPPTGLYEQYF. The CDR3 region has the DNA TGTGCCAGCAGTGAACCCCCGACAGGGCTCTACGAGCAGTACTTC.

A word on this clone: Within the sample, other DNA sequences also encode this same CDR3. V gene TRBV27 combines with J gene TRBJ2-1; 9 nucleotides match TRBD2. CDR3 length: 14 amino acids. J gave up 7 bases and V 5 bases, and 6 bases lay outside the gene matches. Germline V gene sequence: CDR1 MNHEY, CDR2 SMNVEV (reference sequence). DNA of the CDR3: TGTGCCAGCAGTCCGGGACTAGCCGTAAATGAGCAGTTCTTC. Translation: CASSPGLAVNEQFF.

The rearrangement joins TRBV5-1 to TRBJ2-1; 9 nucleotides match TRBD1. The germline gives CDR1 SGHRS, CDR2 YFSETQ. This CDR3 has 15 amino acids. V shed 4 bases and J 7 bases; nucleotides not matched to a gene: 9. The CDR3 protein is CASSPWTGEGNEQFF. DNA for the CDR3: TGCGCCAGCAGCCCCTGGACAGGGGAGGGGAATGAGCAGTTCTTC.

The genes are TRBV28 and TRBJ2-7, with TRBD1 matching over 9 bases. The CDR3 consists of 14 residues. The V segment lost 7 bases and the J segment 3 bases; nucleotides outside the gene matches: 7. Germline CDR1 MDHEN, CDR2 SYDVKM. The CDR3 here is CASTEQGAVYEQYF. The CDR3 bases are TGTGCCAGCACCGAACAGGGGGCGGTCTACGAGCAGTACTTC. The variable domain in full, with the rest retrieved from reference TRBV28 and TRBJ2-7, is DVKVTQSSRYLVKRTGEKVFLECVQDMDHENMFWYRQDPGLGLRLIYFSYDVKMKEKGDIPEGYSVSREKKERFSLILESASTNQTSMYLCASTEQGAVYEQYFGPGTRLTVT.

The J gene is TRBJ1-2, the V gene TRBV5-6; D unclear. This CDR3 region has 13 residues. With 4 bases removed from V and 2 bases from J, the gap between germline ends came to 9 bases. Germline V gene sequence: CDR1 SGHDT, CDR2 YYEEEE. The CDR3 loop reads CASSLGRNYGYTF. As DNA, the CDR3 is TGTGCCAGCAGCCTTGGTAGGAACTATGGCTACACCTTC.

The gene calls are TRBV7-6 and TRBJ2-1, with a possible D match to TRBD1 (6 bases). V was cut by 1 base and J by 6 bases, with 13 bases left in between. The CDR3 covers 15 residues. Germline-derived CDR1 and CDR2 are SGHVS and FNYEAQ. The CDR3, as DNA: TGTGCCAGCAGCTTAGAGTGGGGGCAAGGCAATGAGCAGTTCTTC. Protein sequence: CASSLEWGQGNEQFF.

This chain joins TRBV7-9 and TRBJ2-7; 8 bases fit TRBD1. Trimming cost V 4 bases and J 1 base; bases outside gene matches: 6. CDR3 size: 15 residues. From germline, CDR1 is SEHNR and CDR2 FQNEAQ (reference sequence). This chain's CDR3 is CASSSFRTGSYEQYF. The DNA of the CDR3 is TGTGCCAGCAGCTCGTTTCGGACAGGGTCCTACGAGCAGTACTTC. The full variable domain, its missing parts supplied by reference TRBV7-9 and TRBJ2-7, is DTGVSQNPRHKITKRGQNVTFRCDPISEHNRLYWYRQTLGQGPEFLTYFQNEAQLEKSRLLSDRFSAERPKGSFSTLEIQRTEQGDSAMYLCASSSFRTGSYEQYFGPGTRLTVT.

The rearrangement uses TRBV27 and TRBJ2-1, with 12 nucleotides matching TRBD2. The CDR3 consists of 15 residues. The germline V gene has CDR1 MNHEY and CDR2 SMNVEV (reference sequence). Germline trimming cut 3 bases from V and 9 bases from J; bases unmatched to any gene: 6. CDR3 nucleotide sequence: TGTGCCAGCAGTTTGACTAGCGGGAGATATGGTGAGCAGTTCTTC. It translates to CASSLTSGRYGEQFF.

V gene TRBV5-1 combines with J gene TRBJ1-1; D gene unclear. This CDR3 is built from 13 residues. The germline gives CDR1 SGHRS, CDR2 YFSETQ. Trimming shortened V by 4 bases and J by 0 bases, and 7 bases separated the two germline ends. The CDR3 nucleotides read TGCGCCAGCAGCGCGATCATGAACACTGAAGCTTTCTTT. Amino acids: CASSAIMNTEAFF.

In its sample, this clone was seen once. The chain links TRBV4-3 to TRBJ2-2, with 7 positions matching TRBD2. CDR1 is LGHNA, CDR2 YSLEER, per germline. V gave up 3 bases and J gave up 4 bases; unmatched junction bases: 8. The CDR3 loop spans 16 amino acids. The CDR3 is CASSHRDLAGTGELFF. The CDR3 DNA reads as TGCGCCAGCAGCCACCGCGACTTAGCGGGCACCGGGGAGCTGTTTTTT.

Here the CDR3 DNA reads TGTGCCAGCGTGGGTGATGAGCAGTTCTTC. The encoded protein is CASVGDEQFF. V usage is TRBV7-8 and J usage is TRBJ2-1; D uncertain. CDR1 and CDR2 from the germline V gene are SGHVS and FQNEAQ. V shed 8 bases and J shed 8 bases, with 7 bases lying between them. The CDR3 is made up of 10 amino acids.

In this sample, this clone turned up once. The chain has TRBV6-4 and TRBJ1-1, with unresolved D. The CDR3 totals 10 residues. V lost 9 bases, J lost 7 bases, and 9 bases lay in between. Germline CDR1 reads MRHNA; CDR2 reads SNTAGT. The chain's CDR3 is CARRTHEAFF. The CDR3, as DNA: TGTGCCAGGCGCACACATGAAGCTTTCTTT.

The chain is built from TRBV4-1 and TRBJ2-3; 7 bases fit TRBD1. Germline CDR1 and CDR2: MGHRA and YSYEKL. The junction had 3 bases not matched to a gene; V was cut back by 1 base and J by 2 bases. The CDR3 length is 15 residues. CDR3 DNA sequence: TGCGCCAGCAGCCAAGGGGACAGATTCACAGATACGCAGTATTTT. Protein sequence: CASSQGDRFTDTQYF.